Listed below are T cell receptor beta chains from one sample, sequenced in a study of T cell changes during pregnancy in multiple sclerosis. TCRdb keeps only in-frame clones here, not all; method: immunoSEQ multiplex PCR. The repertoire has 99,000 or so clones, roughly 92% of them found once; the top ten carry 0.99%. The sequencing used peripheral blood, collected after pregnancy. These receptors originate from a female donor with multiple sclerosis, enrolled in a pregnancy study. Both conserved end residues are part of each CDR3. Fields, in order: V gene, D gene, CDR3 protein. D genes are given only for firm matches.

>TRBV15|.
CATSLRIGNQPQHF
>TRBV29-1|TRBD2
CSVEVILAGVWELFF
>TRBV9|.
CASSVGRAASSYNEQFF
>TRBV6-5|TRBD1
CASRQGVSQPQHF
>TRBV28|TRBD2
CASSLMTSGVNNEQFF
>TRBV7-9|.
CASSIPQGQDTEAFF
>TRBV4-3|TRBD1
CASSQDPQGANTEAFF
>TRBV7-2|.
CASSFHSGNTIYF
>TRBV28|.
CASAQDSFSNQPQHF
>TRBV4-3|TRBD2
CASSQDPMGLATSSYEQYF
>TRBV27|.
CASSVTERHQPQHF
>TRBV6-1|TRBD1
CASSHRGQGYEQYF
>TRBV13|.
CASSLRGRLSLSGNTIYF
>TRBV7-9|TRBD1
CASSLGTVQETQYF
>TRBV4-1|TRBD2
CASSSIWGTSGRERFNEQFF
>TRBV30|.
CAWSDVNTGELFF
>TRBV9|.
CASSTEGGMNTEAFF
>TRBV29-1|TRBD2
CSVYGLEMGETQYF
>TRBV2|.
CASSEWRHTEAFF
>TRBV19|TRBD1
CASSSIRDRGVNTEAFF
>TRBV10-3|.
CAISESRGGAGQPQHF
>TRBV13|.
CASSLANQETQYF
>TRBV10-3|TRBD2
CAISRAGGLTDTQYF
>TRBV4-2|.
CASSPGVDQPQHF
>TRBV19|.
CASSMGKKEKLFF